The clone carrying this T cell receptor beta chain was seen more than once but under ten times. The entry originates in a study of beta chain features in type 1 diabetes. This CDR3 has 15 amino acids. V trimming: 0 bases; J trimming: 1 base; junction bases outside the gene matches: 5. The germline CDR1 and CDR2 sequences are GTSNPN and SVGIG (reference sequence). cDNA synthesis used the whole RNA isolate, giving expressed TCRB sequences. The assay was immunoSEQ multiplex PCR, and TCRdb's table has in-frame clones only and misses some. The table records some 220,000 clones, around 9.9% of them present only once.

The chain joins TRBV30 to TRBJ2-5; TRBD1 agrees at 7 bases. The receptor's source is a man aged 18 to 29 in good health. What was sequenced was central memory CD4+ T cells from blood. CDR3 nucleotides: TGTGCCTGGAGTGTGCGCAGGGGGATCCAAGAGACCCAGTACTTC. Translated: CAWSVRRGIQETQYF.